This T cell receptor (beta chain) was captured by sequencing in a study of T cell responses to AZD1222 COVID-19 vaccine. General study points: Spike-specific TCR repertoires showed rising breadth and depth after two AZD1222 doses.

The germline gives CDR1 KGHSH, CDR2 LQKENI. This CDR3 is 14 amino acids long. V lost 4 bases to trimming and J lost 1 base, with 11 bases between them. Assay: immunoSEQ multiplex PCR; the TCRdb copy retains only in-frame clones and omits some. Of 180,000 or so clones listed, 80% to 95% are singletons. Notes on this clone: Its specificity is unknown.

The rearrangement joins TRBV18 to TRBJ2-7; weak D call: TRBD1 (6 bases). The source of this sequence is an adult who received the AZD1222 COVID-19 vaccine. The sequenced sample was peripheral blood, obtained 28 days after the second AZD1222 dose. The CDR3 spells CASSRDTHSYEQYF. CDR3 nucleotide sequence: TGTGCCAGCTCACGGGACACCCATTCCTACGAGCAGTACTTC.